These 30 T cell receptor beta chains came from one sample sequenced in a study of shared clonotypes between healthy human individuals. TCRdb's table, derived via immunoSEQ multiplex PCR, lists solely in-frame clones and lacks some. The sample lists roughly 2 million clones; under 97% were seen once. The sample was naive CD4+ T cells sorted from blood. As to subset: CD45RA+ positively selected. These receptors all stem from a man younger than 35 in good health.

Note on this clone: The same CDR3 also results from other DNA sequences found in this sample. The chain couples TRBV6-1 to TRBJ1-5; 8 bases line up with TRBD1. Germline values: CDR1 MNHNS, CDR2 SASEGT. The CDR3 totals 15 residues. V lost 1 base to trimming and J lost 1 base; unmatched junction nucleotides: 0. The DNA for the CDR3 is TGTGCCAGCAGTGAAGGACAGGGGAGCAATCAGCCCCAGCATTTT. Translated: CASSEGQGSNQPQHF.

The chain is built from TRBV30 and TRBJ1-4; 7 bases line up with TRBD1. The length of the CDR3 is 16 residues. Germline CDR1 and CDR2: GTSNPN and SVGIG (reference sequence). The ends lost 1 base at V and 0 bases at J; junction bases unmatched: 5. CDR3 residues: CAWSALGTATNEKLFF. CDR3 nucleotides: TGTGCCTGGAGTGCCCTCGGGACAGCAACTAATGAAAAACTGTTTTTT.

The chain has TRBV7-8 and TRBJ2-3; TRBD2 matches at 11 bases. The CDR3 extends over 14 amino acids. The J segment lost 6 bases and the V segment lost 4 bases, leaving 3 bases of the junction unmatched. The germline gives CDR1 SGHVS, CDR2 FQNEAQ. The CDR3 region has the DNA TGTGCCAGCAGCTCACTAGCGGGGGTGGATACGCAGTATTTT. Protein sequence: CASSSLAGVDTQYF.

The chain combines TRBV6-1 with TRBJ2-7, with D perhaps matching TRBD2 (6 bases). Germline CDR1 reads MNHNS; CDR2 reads SASEGT. Trimming cost V 3 bases and J 1 base, with 16 bases left between them. This CDR3 is 16 amino acids long. CDR3: CASSDKGPRGSYEQYF. CDR3 in DNA: TGTGCCAGCAGTGATAAGGGACCTCGGGGGTCCTACGAGCAGTACTTC.

This clone was counted only a few times. J is TRBJ1-1 and V is TRBV2; the D is unclear. V was pared by 0 bases and J by 4 bases, with 6 bases between. Germline V lookup: CDR1 SNHLY, CDR2 FYNNEI. The CDR3 runs to 13 residues. CDR3: CASSEALVTEAFF. As DNA, the CDR3 is TGTGCCAGCAGTGAAGCCCTTGTCACTGAAGCTTTCTTT.

The chain uses TRBV19 and TRBJ1-5; 11 nucleotides align to TRBD1. Germline trimming cut 0 bases from V and 0 bases from J; bases unmatched to any gene: 1. This CDR3 is built from 17 residues. Germline CDR1 and CDR2: LNHDA and SQIVND (reference sequence). CDR3 nucleotides: TGTGCCAGTAGTATAGAGGACAGGGGGCATAGCAATCAGCCCCAGCATTTT. Translation: CASSIEDRGHSNQPQHF.

This clone has just a few counts. The rearrangement uses TRBV19 and TRBJ1-5, with 8 nucleotides matching TRBD1. Trimming at V came to 6 bases and at J to 7 bases, leaving 8 bases not matched to a gene. The CDR3 sequence is 14 residues long. CDR1 LNHDA and CDR2 SQIVND come from the germline V gene (reference sequence). The DNA for the CDR3 is TGTGCCAGTAGAAAAGGACAGGGTGGACAGCCCCAGCATTTT. Translated, it gives CASRKGQGGQPQHF.

This clone was seen only once. This chain joins TRBV6-1 and TRBJ2-1; TRBD1 agrees at 7 bases. CDR1 MNHNS and CDR2 SASEGT come from the germline V gene. Trimming took 7 bases from V and 8 from J; bases not matched to a gene: 11. The CDR3 is made up of 14 amino acids. The CDR3 sequence is CASTLDRILHEQFF. The CDR3 nucleotides are TGTGCCAGCACCCTGGACAGGATACTACATGAGCAGTTCTTC.

The chain combines TRBV4-3 with TRBJ2-7, with TRBD2 matching 9 bases. This CDR3 is built from 13 residues. In germline, CDR1 is LGHNA, CDR2 YSLEER. The trim removed 4 bases at V and 3 bases at J, leaving 1 base unmatched. The DNA of the CDR3 is TGCGCCAGCAGCCTTAGCGGGAGCTACGAGCAGTACTTC. This sequence encodes CASSLSGSYEQYF.

This rearrangement joins TRBV5-1 to TRBJ2-1; 9 bases line up with TRBD1. Germline trimming cut 4 bases from V and 8 bases from J; bases unmatched to any gene: 13. The CDR3 is 16 amino acids. Germline V lookup: CDR1 SGHRS, CDR2 YFSETQ. Here the CDR3 reads CASSAPTGTGLDEQFF. The CDR3 DNA follows: TGCGCCAGCAGCGCCCCCACCGGGACAGGGCTAGATGAGCAGTTCTTC.

The chain links TRBV9 to TRBJ1-1, with D possibly matching TRBD1 (5 bases). CDR1 and CDR2 from the germline V gene are SGDLS and YYNGEE. This CDR3 is built from 14 residues. Trimming took 6 bases from V and 2 from J, leaving 14 bases between them. The CDR3: CASTLGGANTEAFF. The DNA for the CDR3 is TGTGCCAGCACCCTGGGAGGGGCTAACACTGAAGCTTTCTTT.

V gene TRBV2 combines with J gene TRBJ1-4; no definite D call. V was pared by 4 bases and J by 10 bases, with 13 bases between. Germline assignment: CDR1 SNHLY and CDR2 FYNNEI. CDR3 length equals 13 residues. CDR3 residues: CASSGANRGKLFF. CDR3 sequence (DNA): TGTGCCAGCAGTGGGGCAAATCGGGGAAAACTGTTTTTT. Full variable domain (remainder filled in from reference TRBV2 and TRBJ1-4): EPEVTQTPSHQVTQMGQEVILRCVPISNHLYFYWYRQILGQKVEFLVSFYNNEISEKSEIFDDQFSVERPDGSNFTLKIRSTKLEDSAMYFCASSGANRGKLFFGSGTQLSVL.

As to this clone: At one of its ends the junction is not consistent with the germline gene, which may arise from a read error. The chain employs TRBV5-1 and TRBJ2-7, with D possibly matching TRBD2 (6 bases). The CDR3 sequence is 15 residues long. Per germline, CDR1 SGHRS and CDR2 YFSETQ. CDR3 DNA: TGCGCCAGCAGCGGGCGGGGAGAGGGCTCCCACGAGCAGTACTTC. This translates into CASSGRGEGSHEQYF.

The rearrangement links TRBV6-1 to TRBJ1-5; D is possibly TRBD1 (5 bases). The CDR3 consists of 15 residues. V lost 3 bases and J 3 bases, leaving 12 bases between the germline ends. CDR1 is MNHNS and CDR2 is SASEGT in the germline V gene. The CDR3 reads CASSEEGRANQPQHF. The CDR3 bases are TGTGCCAGCAGTGAGGAGGGCAGGGCCAATCAGCCCCAGCATTTT.

The chain couples TRBV25-1 to TRBJ2-1, with D maybe TRBD2 (6 bases). The germline V gene has CDR1 MGHDK and CDR2 SYGVNS. V was clipped by 3 bases and J by 10 bases, with 22 bases between them. CDR3 length equals 16 residues. This CDR3 reads CASSDRDSRGPQEQFF. CDR3 coding DNA: TGTGCCAGCAGTGACCGGGACTCCCGGGGACCCCAAGAGCAGTTCTTC.

This chain connects TRBV7-9 to TRBJ1-2; TRBD1 matches 9 bases. Per the germline V gene, CDR1 is SEHNR and CDR2 is FQNEAQ (reference sequence). V dropped 3 bases and J dropped 8; count of bases not matched to a gene: 7. The CDR3 is made up of 14 amino acids. The CDR3 nucleotides read TGTGCCAGCAGCTTCGGGGGACAGGGTTCCGGCTACACCTTC. It codes for CASSFGGQGSGYTF.

V and J are TRBV5-4 and TRBJ2-5; 8 bases map to TRBD2. The CDR3 runs to 15 residues. Looked up from germline, CDR1 is SGHNT and CDR2 is YYREEE (reference sequence). The ends lost 3 bases at V and 3 bases at J; junction bases unmatched: 7. For the CDR3, the DNA is TGTGCCAGCAGCTGGACGGGGGGGTCGGAAGAGACCCAGTACTTC. Encoded protein: CASSWTGGSEETQYF.

The chain is built from TRBV7-2 and TRBJ2-1; a possible D gene is TRBD2 (6 bases). The CDR3 runs 14 residues. Per the germline V gene, CDR1 is SGHTA and CDR2 is FQGNSA. V dropped 5 bases and J dropped 10 bases, with 18 bases sitting between them. The CDR3 spells CASSLLDWGREQFF. CDR3 nucleotides: TGTGCCAGCAGCCTATTGGACTGGGGGAGGGAGCAGTTCTTC.

About this clone itself: In the same sample, other DNA sequences code for this CDR3. The chain uses TRBV9 and TRBJ2-7, with D unclear. Germline CDR1 SGDLS, CDR2 YYNGEE. V lost 4 bases to trimming and J lost 0 bases, with 11 bases between them. CDR3 length: 14 amino acids. The CDR3 loop is CASSPDPSSYEQYF. CDR3 nucleotides: TGTGCCAGCAGCCCCGACCCCTCCTCCTACGAGCAGTACTTC.

This chain links TRBV9 with TRBJ2-3; 12 nucleotides line up with TRBD1. The CDR3 extends over 18 amino acids. The ends lost 3 bases at V and 6 bases at J; junction bases unmatched: 14. Germline values: CDR1 SGDLS, CDR2 YYNGEE. The CDR3 sequence is CASSGGQGANRISDTQYF. As DNA, the CDR3 is TGTGCCAGCAGCGGGGGACAGGGGGCAAATCGGATTTCGGATACGCAGTATTTT. Full variable domain (outside the CDR3, taken from reference TRBV9 and TRBJ2-3): DSGVTQTPKHLITATGQRVTLRCSPRSGDLSVYWYQQSLDQGLQFLIQYYNGEERAKGNILERFSAQQFPDLHSELNLSSLELGDSALYFCASSGGQGANRISDTQYFGPGTRLTVL.

The chain has TRBV6-5 and TRBJ2-2; 9 bases line up with TRBD1. This CDR3 has 15 residues. The germline V gene has CDR1 MNHEY and CDR2 SVGAGI. V dropped 5 bases and J dropped 2; count of bases not matched to a gene: 3. CDR3 amino acids: CASSQGQGNTGELFF. DNA of the CDR3: TGTGCCAGCAGTCAGGGACAGGGAAACACCGGGGAGCTGTTTTTT.

For the CDR3, the DNA is TGTGCCAGCAGTTTTCGGCCGACTTTCGGCTACACCTTC. This gives the protein CASSFRPTFGYTF. The V gene is TRBV27, the J gene TRBJ1-2; unclear D gene. The CDR3 is 13 residues long. Trimming took 3 bases from V and 8 from J, leaving 13 bases between them. From germline, CDR1 is MNHEY and CDR2 SMNVEV (reference sequence).

This chain connects TRBV29-1 to TRBJ1-1; D possibly corresponds to TRBD1 (6 bases). Germline V CDR1 and CDR2: SQVTM, ANQGSEA. This CDR3 region has 16 residues. V shed 3 bases and J shed 0 bases, with 17 bases lying between them. CDR3 sequence (DNA): TGCAGCGTTGAGGTTCCGCGGCAGGGGTTGAACACTGAAGCTTTCTTT. Encoded protein: CSVEVPRQGLNTEAFF.

Many counts were recorded for this clone. Additional DNA sequences in this sample encode the identical CDR3. The chain carries TRBV29-1 and TRBJ1-2; no definite D call. Deletions cut 5 bases from V and 4 bases from J, with 20 bases between. The CDR3 is made up of 15 amino acids. Germline-derived CDR1 and CDR2 are SQVTM and ANQGSEA. CDR3 amino acids: CSVWAGTSFGYGYTF. The CDR3 DNA reads TGCAGCGTTTGGGCAGGAACTAGCTTTGGCTATGGCTACACCTTC. The full variable domain, with the rest looked up from reference TRBV29-1 and TRBJ1-2, is SAVISQKPSRDICQRGTSLTIQCQVDSQVTMMFWYRQQPGQSLTLIATANQGSEATYESGFVIDKFPISRPNLTFSTLTVSNMSPEDSSIYLCSVWAGTSFGYGYTFGSGTRLTVV.

This rearrangement joins TRBV7-8 to TRBJ2-5; unclear D gene. This CDR3 spans 15 amino acids. Germline V CDR1 and CDR2: SGHVS, FQNEAQ. V lost 8 bases and J 2 bases, leaving 18 bases between the germline ends. DNA for the CDR3: TGTGCCAGCCAGTCCAACGGCGGAGCACAAGAGACCCAGTACTTC. This translates into CASQSNGGAQETQYF. Combining the CDR3 with reference TRBV7-8 and TRBJ2-5 gives the whole variable domain GAGVSQSPRYKVAKRGQDVALRCDPISGHVSLFWYQQALGQGPEFLTYFQNEAQLDKSGLPSDRFFAERPEGSVSTLKIQRTQQEDSAVYLCASQSNGGAQETQYFGPGTRLLVL.

The chain combines TRBV6-5 with TRBJ2-3; a weak D match, TRBD2 (6 bases). This CDR3 contains 14 residues. Trimming took 6 bases from V and 5 from J, leaving 15 bases between them. Germline CDR1 is MNHEY and CDR2 is SVGAGI. In nucleotides, the CDR3 is TGTGCCAGCAGCCCCGGGCGGAGGGGAGATACGCAGTATTTT. Its protein product is CASSPGRRGDTQYF.

This clone was detected once. The junction shows a germline mismatch at one end, possibly a read error. The chain uses TRBV6-5 and TRBJ2-7; no clear D. The CDR3 covers 13 residues. The germline CDR1 and CDR2 sequences are MNHEY and SVGAGI. The CDR3 DNA is TGTGCCAGCAGTGACTCCACAACCTACGAGCAGTACTTC. Translating gives CASSDSTTYEQYF.

V is TRBV29-1 and J is TRBJ1-1; D ambiguous. V gave up 2 bases and J gave up 5 bases, with 9 bases separating them. The CDR3 has 12 amino acids. Germline V gene lookup returns CDR1 SQVTM and CDR2 ANQGSEA. CDR3 coding DNA: TGCAGCGTTGAAAAAGGGCGGACTGAAGCTTTCTTT. Translated, it gives CSVEKGRTEAFF.

V gene TRBV30 combines with J gene TRBJ2-3; TRBD1 matches 7 bases. Trimming removed 4 bases from V and 0 bases from J; junction bases left unmatched: 4. From germline, CDR1 is GTSNPN and CDR2 SVGIG (reference sequence). The CDR3 runs to 14 residues. The CDR3 bases are TGTGCCTGGACCCGGACAGGAAGCACAGATACGCAGTATTTT. It translates to CAWTRTGSTDTQYF.

V is TRBV18 and J is TRBJ1-1; D is undetermined. The CDR3 is made up of 12 amino acids. Trimming cost V 2 bases and J 8 bases, with 9 bases left between them. Germline V gives CDR1 KGHSH, CDR2 LQKENI. CDR3 residues: CASSPASVEAFF. CDR3 in DNA: TGTGCCAGCTCACCAGCCTCAGTCGAAGCTTTCTTT. Looking up the rest from reference TRBV18 and TRBJ1-1 gives the full variable domain: NAGVMQNPRHLVRRRGQEARLRCSPMKGHSHVYWYRQLPEEGLKFMVYLQKENIIDESGMPKERFSAEFPKEGPSILRIQQVVRGDSAAYFCASSPASVEAFFGQGTRLTVV.